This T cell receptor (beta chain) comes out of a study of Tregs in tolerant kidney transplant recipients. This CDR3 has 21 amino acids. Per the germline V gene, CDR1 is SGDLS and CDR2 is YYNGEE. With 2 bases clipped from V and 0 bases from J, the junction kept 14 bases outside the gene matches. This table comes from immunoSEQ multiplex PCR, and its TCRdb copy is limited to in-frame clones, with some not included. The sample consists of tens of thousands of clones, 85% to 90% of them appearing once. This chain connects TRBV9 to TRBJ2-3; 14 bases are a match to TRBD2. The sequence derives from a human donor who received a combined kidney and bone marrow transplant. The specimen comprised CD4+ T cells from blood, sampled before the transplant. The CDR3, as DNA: TGTGCCAGCAGCGTGACGTCATCCGGGACTAGCGGGAGAAAGAGCACAGATACGCAGTATTTT. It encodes CASSVTSSGTSGRKSTDTQYF.